Listed below are T cell receptor beta chains from one sample, sequenced in a study of type 1 and type 2 diabetes patients. TCRdb re-called the multiplex PCR reads with MiXCR, one entry per CDR3 protein. The table has fewer than 300,000 distinct CDR3 sequences, over 45% seen once; the top ten hold approximately 15%. The sample consisted of peripheral blood mononuclear cells (PBMCs). The receptors were gathered from a man younger than 35 with type 2 diabetes. CDR3s include the opening cysteine and the closing phenylalanine or tryptophan.

J,V,CDR3
TRBJ1-4,TRBV12-3/TRBV12-4,CASSYGTGQKKLFF
TRBJ2-3,TRBV2,CASSEFSKPEGTQYF
TRBJ2-5,TRBV12-3/TRBV12-4,CASSPWDRAETQYF
TRBJ2-7,TRBV6-2/TRBV6-3,CASTTTGLSKEPEPYEQYF
TRBJ2-1,TRBV27,CASSLGTSDYNEQFF
TRBJ2-7,TRBV30,CAWSVGQGSEQYF
TRBJ1-5,TRBV19,CASSRGYSNQPQHF
TRBJ2-7,TRBV24-1,CATSDPQRYEQYF
TRBJ1-3,TRBV15,CATSRESGDRSGNTIYF
TRBJ2-7,TRBV4-2,CASSQTRTADYEQYF
TRBJ2-3,TRBV29-1,CSVVGGLRDTQYF
TRBJ1-6,TRBV7-2,CAIPGQGRDSPLHF
TRBJ1-1,TRBV19,CASSIHPLRASMNTEAFF
TRBJ2-1,TRBV30,CAWRMGGPGQYNEQFF
TRBJ2-7,TRBV4-1,CASSQVFYASSFDEQYF
TRBJ2-7,TRBV20-1,CSAQPGQGGEQYF
TRBJ2-1,TRBV7-8,CASSLAGVIYNEQFF
TRBJ1-4,TRBV9,CASSVEGGKLFF
TRBJ2-1,TRBV11-2,CASSSLPAASYNEQFF
TRBJ2-7,TRBV7-9,CASSLWRDEQYF
TRBJ2-7,TRBV20-1,CSARSDAGYDEQYF
TRBJ1-1,TRBV5-1,CASSLGMPTEAFF
.,TRBV2,CASSPGEAQDTQYF
TRBJ1-4,TRBV12-3/TRBV12-4,CASSGATNEKLFF
TRBJ2-3,TRBV20-1,CSAVEWTGSLDTQYF
TRBJ2-7,TRBV2,CASTPGTAPHEQYF
TRBJ1-1,TRBV7-8,CASSFHVDGSTEAFF
TRBJ1-4,TRBV20-1,CSARDSLRDRLYEKLFF
TRBJ2-5,TRBV24-1,CAASHQTGGVETQYF
TRBJ2-7,TRBV4-1,CASSQGQGWYEQYF
TRBJ2-1,TRBV2,CASSDEDNEQFF
TRBJ2-7,TRBV20-1,CSASEVRVGEQYF
TRBJ1-2,TRBV19,CALRTVGFYGYTF
TRBJ1-1,TRBV7-2,CASSSYVVNTEAFF
TRBJ2-3,TRBV19,CASRTSGGSTDTQYF
TRBJ2-5,TRBV2,CASSGELETQYF
TRBJ2-6,TRBV19,CASRGTFLSGANVLTF
TRBJ2-2,TRBV6-6,CASSYSGQEGGELFF
TRBJ2-3,TRBV30,CAWRTEGGPDTQYF
TRBJ1-2,TRBV7-2,CASSQDWGRVDGYTF
TRBJ2-7,TRBV27,CARSRITYEQYF
.,TRBV7-2,CASSRSGSLDEQYF
TRBJ2-7,TRBV20-1,CSLPTPAAGREQYF
TRBJ1-2,TRBV2,CASSPQNNYGYTF
TRBJ2-6,TRBV19,CASSIRASRAGANVLTF
TRBJ2-5,TRBV20-1,CSARATGLETQYF
TRBJ2-2,TRBV5-1,CASSLARLAGDTGELFF
TRBJ1-4,TRBV6-5,CATQTRGYATNEKLFF
TRBJ2-1,TRBV6-5,CASRGTGRNEQFF
TRBJ1-1,TRBV29-1,CSGSRDRVSTEAFF
TRBJ2-1,TRBV19,CASSIGLGRDEQFF
TRBJ2-7,TRBV7-2,CASSQRGGEVSYEQYF
TRBJ1-2,TRBV25-1,CASSESETASGYTF
TRBJ2-3,TRBV7-6,CASSLAGTRDTQYF
TRBJ2-3,TRBV20-1,CSAIGDSDTQYF